This T cell receptor beta chain was recorded in a study of control samples from healthy donors and cancer patients. Produced via immunoSEQ multiplex PCR; TCRdb's table is partial and in-frame only. The sample carries about 160,000 clones, over 85% recorded once. In germline, CDR1 is SNHLY, CDR2 FYNNEI. V was trimmed by 4 bases and J by 0 bases, leaving 6 bases between them. The CDR3 runs to 13 residues. The J gene is TRBJ1-1, the V gene TRBV2; D remains unclear. Sequencing input: blood. The source of this sequence is a man aged 25 to 40 in good health. The CDR3 coding sequence is TGTGCCAGCAGTGCTGGGATGAACACTGAAGCTTTCTTT. As protein: CASSAGMNTEAFF.